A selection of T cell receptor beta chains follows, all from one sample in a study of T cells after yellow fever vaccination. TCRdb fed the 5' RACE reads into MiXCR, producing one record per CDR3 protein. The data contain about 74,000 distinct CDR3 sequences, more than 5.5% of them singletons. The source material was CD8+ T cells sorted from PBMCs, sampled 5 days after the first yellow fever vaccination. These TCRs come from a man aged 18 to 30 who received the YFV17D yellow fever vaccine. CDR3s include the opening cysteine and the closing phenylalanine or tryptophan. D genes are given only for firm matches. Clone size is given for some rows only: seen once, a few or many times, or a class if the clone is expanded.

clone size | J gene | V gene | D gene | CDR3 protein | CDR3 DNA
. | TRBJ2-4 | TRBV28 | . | CASRSTGVVAKNIQYF | TGTGCCAGCAGGTCCACAGGAGTGGTAGCCAAAAACATTCAGTACTTC
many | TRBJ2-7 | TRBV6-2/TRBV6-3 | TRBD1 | CATGQGMTYEQYF | TGTGCCACCGGACAGGGGATGACCTACGAGCAGTACTTC
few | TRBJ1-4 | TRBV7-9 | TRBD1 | CASSGTDTNEKLFF | TGTGCCAGCAGCGGGACAGATACTAATGAAAAACTGTTTTTT
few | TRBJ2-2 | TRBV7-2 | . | CASSLIRQGNTGELFF | TGTGCCAGCAGCTTAATCAGGCAGGGGAACACCGGGGAGCTGTTTTTT
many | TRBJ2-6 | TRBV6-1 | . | CASGGGGSGANVLTF | TGTGCCAGCGGTGGAGGGGGCTCTGGGGCCAACGTCCTGACTTTC
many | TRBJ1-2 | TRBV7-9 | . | CASSWETGTYGYTF | TGTGCCAGCAGCTGGGAAACAGGGACCTATGGCTACACCTTC
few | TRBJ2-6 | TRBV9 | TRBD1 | CASSSRQGGSGANVLTF | TGTGCCAGCAGCTCCAGACAGGGGGGCTCTGGGGCCAACGTCCTGACTTTC
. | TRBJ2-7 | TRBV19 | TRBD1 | CATSGTGAGEQYF | TGTGCCACCTCCGGGACAGGGGCTGGCGAGCAGTACTTC
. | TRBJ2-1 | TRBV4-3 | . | CASSQAAGSLYNEQFF | TGCGCCAGCAGCCAAGCCGCGGGGAGCCTATACAATGAGCAGTTCTTC
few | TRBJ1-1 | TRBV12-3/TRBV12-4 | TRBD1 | CASSLEFGTGPYDTEAFF | TGTGCCAGCAGTTTAGAGTTTGGGACAGGGCCCTATGATACTGAAGCTTTCTTT
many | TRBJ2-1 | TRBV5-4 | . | CASSDENVEQFF | TGTGCCAGCAGCGACGAGAATGTTGAGCAGTTCTTC
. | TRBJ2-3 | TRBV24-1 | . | CATRGSDTDTQYF | TGTGCCACCAGGGGGTCGGACACAGATACGCAGTATTTT
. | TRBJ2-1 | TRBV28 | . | CASSSPGFNNEQFF | TGTGCCAGCAGTTCCCCAGGGTTCAACAATGAGCAGTTCTTC
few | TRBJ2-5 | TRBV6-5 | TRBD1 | CASSYSWGQGGETQYF | TGTGCCAGCAGTTACTCGTGGGGACAGGGGGGAGAGACCCAGTACTTC
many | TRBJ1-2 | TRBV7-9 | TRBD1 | CASSSTGGVYGYTF | TGTGCCAGCAGCTCGACAGGGGGAGTCTATGGCTACACCTTC